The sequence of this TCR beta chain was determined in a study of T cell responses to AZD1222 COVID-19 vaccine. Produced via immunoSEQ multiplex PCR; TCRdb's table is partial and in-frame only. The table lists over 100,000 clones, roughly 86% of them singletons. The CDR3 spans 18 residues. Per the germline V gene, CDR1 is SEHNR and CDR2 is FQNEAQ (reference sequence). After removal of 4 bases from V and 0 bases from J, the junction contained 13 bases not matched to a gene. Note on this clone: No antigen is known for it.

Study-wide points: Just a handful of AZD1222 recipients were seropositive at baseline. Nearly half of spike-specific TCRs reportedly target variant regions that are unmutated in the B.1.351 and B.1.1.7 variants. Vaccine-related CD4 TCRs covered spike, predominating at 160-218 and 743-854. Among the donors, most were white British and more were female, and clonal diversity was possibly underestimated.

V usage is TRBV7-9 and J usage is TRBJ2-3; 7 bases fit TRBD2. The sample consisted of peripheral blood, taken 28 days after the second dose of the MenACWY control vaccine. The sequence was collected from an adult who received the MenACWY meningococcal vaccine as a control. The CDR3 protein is CASSSWSGLVTSTDTQYF. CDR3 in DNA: TGTGCCAGCAGCTCCTGGAGTGGACTAGTAACTAGCACAGATACGCAGTATTTT.